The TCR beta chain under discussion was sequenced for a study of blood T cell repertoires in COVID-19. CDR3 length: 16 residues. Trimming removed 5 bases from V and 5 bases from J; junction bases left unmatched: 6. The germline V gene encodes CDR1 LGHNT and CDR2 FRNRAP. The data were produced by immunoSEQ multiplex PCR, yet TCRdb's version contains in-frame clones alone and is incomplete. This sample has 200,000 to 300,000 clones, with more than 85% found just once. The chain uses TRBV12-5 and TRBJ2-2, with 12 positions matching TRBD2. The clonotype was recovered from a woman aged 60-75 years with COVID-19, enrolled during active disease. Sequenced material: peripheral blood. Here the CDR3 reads CASGTGTSGRTGELFF. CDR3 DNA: TGTGCTAGTGGTACCGGGACTAGCGGGCGGACCGGGGAGCTGTTTTTT.